The clone carrying this T cell receptor beta chain occurred a few times. The sample comes from a study of Graves' ophthalmopathy and Graves' hyperthyroidism. The J segment lost 6 bases and the V segment lost 10 bases, leaving 9 bases of the junction unmatched. The CDR3 runs to 13 residues. Looked up from germline, CDR1 is MNHNS and CDR2 is SASEGT. RNA transcripts provided the template for amplifying TCR beta CDR3 regions. HTBI primers served in a first-round RT-PCR, which a second-round multiplex PCR followed. Using its own MiXCR run on the multiplex PCR reads, TCRdb lists one record per CDR3 protein. Here the sample spans a few hundred thousand distinct CDR3 sequences, about 15% being singletons.

The chain has TRBV6-1 and TRBJ1-5; TRBD1 matches at 7 bases. This receptor was obtained from an adult woman with stable Graves' hyperthyroidism. What was sequenced was peripheral blood. The CDR3 protein is CANRQGEGQPQHF. The CDR3 DNA follows: TGTGCCAACAGACAGGGCGAAGGTCAGCCCCAGCATTTT.